This T cell receptor beta chain was identified during a study of CD8+CD57+ T cells in acquired aplastic anemia. Study background: Sorted CD4+ and CD8+ cells gave an average of roughly 3.3 ug of DNA.

In the case of this clonotype: Its specificity is unknown.

Trimming cost V 8 bases and J 3 bases, with 2 bases left between them. This CDR3 contains 10 residues. The germline V gene encodes CDR1 MNHEY and CDR2 SVGAGI. By flow cytometry, patients selected for sequencing had shown an expansion of CD8+CD57+ cells. Each of the patients presented with severe acquired aplastic anemia. Overall study findings and caveats: The number of CD8+ CDR3 sequences shared by patients and controls was roughly 31.

The use of genomic DNA as template underpinned the TCR beta VDJ and CDR3 profiling. Each CDR3 protein is one row after TCRdb ran MiXCR on the reads. The profile covers about 40,000 distinct CDR3 sequences, with less than 65% appearing a single time and 59% taken by the ten largest. The TCR sequence derives from a human donor with aplastic anemia. Sequencing was carried out using sorted CD4+, CD8+, or CD8+CD57+ T cells (not recorded which) from PBMCs. The chain combines TRBV6-5 with TRBJ2-1; no definite D call. The CDR3 reads CASGYNEQFF. The CDR3, as DNA: TGTGCCAGCGGCTACAATGAGCAGTTCTTC.